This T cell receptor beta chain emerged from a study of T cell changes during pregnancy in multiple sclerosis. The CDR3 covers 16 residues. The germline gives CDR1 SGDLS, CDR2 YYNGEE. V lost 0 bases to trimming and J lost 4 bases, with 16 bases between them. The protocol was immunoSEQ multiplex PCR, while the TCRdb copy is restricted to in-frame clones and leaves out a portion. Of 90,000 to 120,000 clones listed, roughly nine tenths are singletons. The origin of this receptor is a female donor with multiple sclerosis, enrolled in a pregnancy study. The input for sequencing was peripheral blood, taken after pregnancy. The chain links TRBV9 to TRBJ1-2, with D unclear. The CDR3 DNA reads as TGTGCCAGCAGCGTAGATATGGCGGGCCGCCTCTATGGCTACACCTTC. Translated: CASSVDMAGRLYGYTF. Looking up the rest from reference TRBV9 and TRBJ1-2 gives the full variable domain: DSGVTQTPKHLITATGQRVTLRCSPRSGDLSVYWYQQSLDQGLQFLIQYYNGEERAKGNILERFSAQQFPDLHSELNLSSLELGDSALYFCASSVDMAGRLYGYTFGSGTRLTVV.